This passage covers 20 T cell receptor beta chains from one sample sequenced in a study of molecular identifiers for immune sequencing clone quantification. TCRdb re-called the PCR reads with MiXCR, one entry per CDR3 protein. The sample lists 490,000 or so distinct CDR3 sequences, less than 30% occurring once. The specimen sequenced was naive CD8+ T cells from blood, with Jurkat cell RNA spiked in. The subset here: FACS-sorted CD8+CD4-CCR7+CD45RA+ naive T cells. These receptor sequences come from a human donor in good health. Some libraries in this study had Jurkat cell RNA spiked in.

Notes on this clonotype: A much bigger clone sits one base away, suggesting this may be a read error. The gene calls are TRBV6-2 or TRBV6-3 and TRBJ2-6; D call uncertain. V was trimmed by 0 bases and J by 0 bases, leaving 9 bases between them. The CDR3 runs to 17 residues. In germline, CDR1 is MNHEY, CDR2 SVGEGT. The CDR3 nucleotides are TGTGCCAGCAGTTACTCCACAATTTCCTCTGGGGCCAACGTCCTGACTTTC. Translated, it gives CASSYSTISSGANVLTF.

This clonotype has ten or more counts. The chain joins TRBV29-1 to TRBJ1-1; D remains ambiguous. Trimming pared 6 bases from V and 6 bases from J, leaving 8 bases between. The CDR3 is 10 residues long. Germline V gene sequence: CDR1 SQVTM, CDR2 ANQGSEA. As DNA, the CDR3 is TGCAGCGTCGAAAACCCTGAAGCTTTCTTT. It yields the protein CSVENPEAFF.

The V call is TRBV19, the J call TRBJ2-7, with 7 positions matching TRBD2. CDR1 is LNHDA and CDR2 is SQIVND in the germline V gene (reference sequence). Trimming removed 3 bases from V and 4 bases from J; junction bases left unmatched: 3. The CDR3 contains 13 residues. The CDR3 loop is CASSMVGGYEQYF. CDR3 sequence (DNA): TGTGCCAGTAGTATGGTCGGGGGGTACGAGCAGTACTTC.

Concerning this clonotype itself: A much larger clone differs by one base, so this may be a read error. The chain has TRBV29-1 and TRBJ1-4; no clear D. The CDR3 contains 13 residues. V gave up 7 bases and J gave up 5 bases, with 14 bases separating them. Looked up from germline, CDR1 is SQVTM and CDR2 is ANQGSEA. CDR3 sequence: CSAVVGRNEKLFF. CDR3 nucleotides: TGCAGCGCCGTGGTGGGAAGAAATGAAAAACTGTTTTTT.

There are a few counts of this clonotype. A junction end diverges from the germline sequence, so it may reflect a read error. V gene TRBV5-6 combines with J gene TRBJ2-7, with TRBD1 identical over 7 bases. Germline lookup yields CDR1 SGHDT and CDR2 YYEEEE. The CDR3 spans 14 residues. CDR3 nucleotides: TGTGCCAGCTGCTTTGGGACAGCGTCCTACGAGCAGTACTTC. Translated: CASCFGTASYEQYF.

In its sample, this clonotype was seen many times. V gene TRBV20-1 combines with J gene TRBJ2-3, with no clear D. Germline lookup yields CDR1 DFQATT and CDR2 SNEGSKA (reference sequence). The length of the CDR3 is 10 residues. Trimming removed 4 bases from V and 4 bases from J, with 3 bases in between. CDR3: CSANADTQYF. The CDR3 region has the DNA TGCAGTGCTAATGCAGATACGCAGTATTTT.

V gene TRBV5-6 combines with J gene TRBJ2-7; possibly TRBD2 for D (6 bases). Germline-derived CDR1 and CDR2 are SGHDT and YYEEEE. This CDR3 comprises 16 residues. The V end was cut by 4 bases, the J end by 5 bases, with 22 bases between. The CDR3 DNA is TGTGCCAGCAGCCCTTGGAGGGACGGGCTCGTCCACGAGCAGTACTTC. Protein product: CASSPWRDGLVHEQYF. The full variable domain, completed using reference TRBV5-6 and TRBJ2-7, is DAGVTQSPTHLIKTRGQQVTLRCSPKSGHDTVSWYQQALGQGPQFIFQYYEEEERQRGNFPDRFSGHQFPNYSSELNVNALLLGDSALYLCASSPWRDGLVHEQYFGPGTRLTVT.

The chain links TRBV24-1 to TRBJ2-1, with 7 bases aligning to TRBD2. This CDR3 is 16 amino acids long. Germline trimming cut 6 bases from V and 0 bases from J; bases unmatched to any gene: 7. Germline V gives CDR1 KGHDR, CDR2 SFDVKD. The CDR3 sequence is CATSTTSYDSYNEQFF. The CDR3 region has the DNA TGTGCCACCAGTACGACTAGCTACGACTCCTACAATGAGCAGTTCTTC.

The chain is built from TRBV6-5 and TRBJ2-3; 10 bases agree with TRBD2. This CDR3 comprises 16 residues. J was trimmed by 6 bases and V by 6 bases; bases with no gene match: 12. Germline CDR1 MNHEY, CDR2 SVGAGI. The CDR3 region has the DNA TGTGCCAGCAGCCACCACAGCGGGGGGGCGGGGGATACGCAGTATTTT. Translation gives CASSHHSGGAGDTQYF.

CDR3 nucleotide sequence: TGTGCCAGTAGTGCCCAGGGGTGGGAAAAACTGTTTTTT. This sequence encodes CASSAQGWEKLFF. The gene calls are TRBV19 and TRBJ1-4; the D gene is possibly TRBD1 (6 bases). V was trimmed by 5 bases and J by 8 bases, leaving 12 bases between them. Germline V lookup: CDR1 LNHDA, CDR2 SQIVND (reference sequence). The CDR3 sequence is 13 residues long. The whole variable domain, filled in from reference TRBV19 and TRBJ1-4, reads DGGITQSPKYLFRKEGQNVTLSCEQNLNHDAMYWYRQDPGQGLRLIYYSQIVNDFQKGDIAEGYSVSREKKESFPLTVTSAQKNPTAFYLCASSAQGWEKLFFGSGTQLSVL.

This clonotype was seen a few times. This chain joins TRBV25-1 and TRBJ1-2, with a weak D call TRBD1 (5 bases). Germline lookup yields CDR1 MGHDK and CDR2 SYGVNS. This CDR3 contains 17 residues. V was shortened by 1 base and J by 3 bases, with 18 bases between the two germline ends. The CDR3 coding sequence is TGTGCCAGCAGTGAATTTCCAGGGTGTAGGCTGGACTATGGCTACACCTTC. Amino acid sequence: CASSEFPGCRLDYGYTF.

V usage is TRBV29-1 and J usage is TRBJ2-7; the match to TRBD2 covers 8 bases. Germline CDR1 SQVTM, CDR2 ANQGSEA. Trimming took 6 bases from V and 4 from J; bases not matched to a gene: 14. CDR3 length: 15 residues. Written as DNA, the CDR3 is TGCAGCGTGGATTCGGGACTAGTGGAGGGGTACGAGCAGTACTTC. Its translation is CSVDSGLVEGYEQYF.

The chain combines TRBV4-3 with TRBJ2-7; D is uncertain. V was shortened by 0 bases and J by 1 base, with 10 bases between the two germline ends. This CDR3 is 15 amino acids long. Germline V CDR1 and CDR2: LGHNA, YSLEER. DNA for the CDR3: TGCGCCAGCAGCCAAGAAATCGCCAGTTCCTACGAGCAGTACTTC. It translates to CASSQEIASSYEQYF.

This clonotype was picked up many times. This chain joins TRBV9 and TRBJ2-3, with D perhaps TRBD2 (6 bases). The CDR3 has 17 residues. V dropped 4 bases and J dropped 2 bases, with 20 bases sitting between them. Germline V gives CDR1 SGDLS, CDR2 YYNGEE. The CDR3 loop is CASSLRPPGLSTDTQYF. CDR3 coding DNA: TGTGCCAGCAGCTTACGCCCCCCGGGACTTTCCACAGATACGCAGTATTTT.

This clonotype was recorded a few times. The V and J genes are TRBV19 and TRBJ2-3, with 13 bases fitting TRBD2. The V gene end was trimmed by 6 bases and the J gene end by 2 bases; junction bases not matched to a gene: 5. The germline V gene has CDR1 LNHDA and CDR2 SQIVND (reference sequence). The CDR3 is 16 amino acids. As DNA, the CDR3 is TGTGCCAGTAGAAGACTAGCGGGGGGTACCACAGATACGCAGTATTTT. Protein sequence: CASRRLAGGTTDTQYF.

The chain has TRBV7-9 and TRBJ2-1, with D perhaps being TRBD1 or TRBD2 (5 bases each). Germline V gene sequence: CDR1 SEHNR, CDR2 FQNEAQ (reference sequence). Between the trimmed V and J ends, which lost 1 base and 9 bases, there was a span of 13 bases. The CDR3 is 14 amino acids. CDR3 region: CASSLVVSGGEQFF. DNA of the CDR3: TGTGCCAGCAGCTTAGTCGTGAGTGGGGGTGAGCAGTTCTTC.

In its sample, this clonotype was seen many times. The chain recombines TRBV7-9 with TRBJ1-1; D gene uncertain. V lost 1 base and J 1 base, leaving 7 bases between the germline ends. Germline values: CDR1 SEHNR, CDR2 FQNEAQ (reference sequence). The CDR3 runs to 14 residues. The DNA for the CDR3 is TGTGCCAGCAGCTTAGTTTTTGCGAACACTGAAGCTTTCTTT. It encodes CASSLVFANTEAFF. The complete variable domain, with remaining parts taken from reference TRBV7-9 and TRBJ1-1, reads DTGVSQNPRHKITKRGQNVTFRCDPISEHNRLYWYRQTLGQGPEFLTYFQNEAQLEKSRLLSDRFSAERPKGSFSTLEIQRTEQGDSAMYLCASSLVFANTEAFFGQGTRLTVV.

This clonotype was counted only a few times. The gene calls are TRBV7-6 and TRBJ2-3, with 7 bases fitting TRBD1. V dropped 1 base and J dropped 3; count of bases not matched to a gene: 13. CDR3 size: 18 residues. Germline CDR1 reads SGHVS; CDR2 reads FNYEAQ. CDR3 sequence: CASSLVAYTGDGTDTQYF. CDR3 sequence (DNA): TGTGCCAGCAGCTTAGTGGCCTATACAGGGGACGGGACAGATACGCAGTATTTT.

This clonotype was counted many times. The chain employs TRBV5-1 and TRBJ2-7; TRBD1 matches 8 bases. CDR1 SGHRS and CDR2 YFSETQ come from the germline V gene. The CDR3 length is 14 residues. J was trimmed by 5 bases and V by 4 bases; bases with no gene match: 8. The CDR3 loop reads CASSTGQGPHEQYF. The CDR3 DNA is TGCGCCAGCAGCACAGGACAGGGTCCTCACGAGCAGTACTTC.

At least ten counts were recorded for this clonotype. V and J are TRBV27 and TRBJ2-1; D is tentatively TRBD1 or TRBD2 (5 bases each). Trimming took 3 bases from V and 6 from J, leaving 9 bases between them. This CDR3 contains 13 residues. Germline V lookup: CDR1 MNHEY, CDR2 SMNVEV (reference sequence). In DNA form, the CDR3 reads TGTGCCAGCAGTTTTTTGGGGGTCAATGAGCAGTTCTTC. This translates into CASSFLGVNEQFF.